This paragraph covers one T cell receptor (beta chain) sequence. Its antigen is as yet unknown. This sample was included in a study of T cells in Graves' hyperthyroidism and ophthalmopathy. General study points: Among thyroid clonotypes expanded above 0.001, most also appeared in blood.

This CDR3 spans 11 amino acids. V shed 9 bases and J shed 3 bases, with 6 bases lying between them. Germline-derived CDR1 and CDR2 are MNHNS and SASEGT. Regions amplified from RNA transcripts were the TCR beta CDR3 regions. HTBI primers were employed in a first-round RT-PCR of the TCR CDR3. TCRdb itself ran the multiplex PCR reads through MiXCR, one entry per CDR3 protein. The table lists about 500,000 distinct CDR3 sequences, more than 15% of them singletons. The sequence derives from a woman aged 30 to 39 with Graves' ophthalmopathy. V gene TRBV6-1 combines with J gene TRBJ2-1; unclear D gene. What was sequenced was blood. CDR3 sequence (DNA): TGTGCCAGAGGAGACTACAATGAGCAGTTCTTC. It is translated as CARGDYNEQFF.